This T cell receptor beta chain originates from a study of siplizumab effects on memory and regulatory T cells. Study-level findings and limits: To unstimulated subsets, only a minor fraction of alloreactive clones could be mapped.

Sequencing used immunoSEQ multiplex PCR; TCRdb keeps in-frame clones, though not all of them. The repertoire holds about 100,000 clones, roughly 93% seen once, with 0.55% to 0.7% in the top ten. Note on this clone: Its antigen remains unknown.

Germline CDR1 is MNHEY and CDR2 is SMNVEV (reference sequence). The CDR3 sequence is 16 residues long. Trimming pared 3 bases from V and 4 bases from J, leaving 15 bases between. The specimen was Tregs sorted from blood. The gene calls are TRBV27 and TRBJ2-2; possibly TRBD1 for D (6 bases). The sequence came from a human donor in good health. CDR3 coding DNA: TGTGCCAGCAGTTTCCTATGGACAGCGCCCACCGGGGAGCTGTTTTTT. Protein product: CASSFLWTAPTGELFF.